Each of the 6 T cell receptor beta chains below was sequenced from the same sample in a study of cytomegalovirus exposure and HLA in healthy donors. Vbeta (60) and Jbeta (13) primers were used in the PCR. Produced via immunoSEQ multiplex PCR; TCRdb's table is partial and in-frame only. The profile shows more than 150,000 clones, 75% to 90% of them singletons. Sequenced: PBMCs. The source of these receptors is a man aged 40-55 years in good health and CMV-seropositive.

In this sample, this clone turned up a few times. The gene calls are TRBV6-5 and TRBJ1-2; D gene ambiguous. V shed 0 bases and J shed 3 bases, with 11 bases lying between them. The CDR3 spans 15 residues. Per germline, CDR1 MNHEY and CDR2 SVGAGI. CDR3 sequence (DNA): TGTGCCAGCAGTTACTCCGGTTGGGGAGACTATGGCTACACCTTC. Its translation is CASSYSGWGDYGYTF.

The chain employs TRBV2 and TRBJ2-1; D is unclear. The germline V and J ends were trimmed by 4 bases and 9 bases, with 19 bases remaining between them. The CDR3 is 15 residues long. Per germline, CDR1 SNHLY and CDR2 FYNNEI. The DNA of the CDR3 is TGTGCCAGCAGTGGGTTTTATGACGACTTGGGTGAGCAGTTCTTC. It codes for CASSGFYDDLGEQFF. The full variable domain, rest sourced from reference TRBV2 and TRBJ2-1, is EPEVTQTPSHQVTQMGQEVILRCVPISNHLYFYWYRQILGQKVEFLVSFYNNEISEKSEIFDDQFSVERPDGSNFTLKIRSTKLEDSAMYFCASSGFYDDLGEQFFGPGTRLTVL.

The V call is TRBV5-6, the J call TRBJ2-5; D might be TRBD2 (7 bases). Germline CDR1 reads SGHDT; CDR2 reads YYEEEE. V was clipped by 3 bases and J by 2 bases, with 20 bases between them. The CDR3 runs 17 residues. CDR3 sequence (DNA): TGTGCCAGCAGCTGGGGGGGGCAGTCCCTATCGCAAGAGACCCAGTACTTC. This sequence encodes CASSWGGQSLSQETQYF.

CDR3 nucleotides: TGTGCCAGCAGTGGTAACAGGCCGTCCTACGAGCAGTACTTC. Translated: CASSGNRPSYEQYF. The genes are TRBV2 and TRBJ2-7; maybe TRBD1 (5 bases). Germline CDR1 SNHLY, CDR2 FYNNEI. Trimming pared 4 bases from V and 1 base from J, leaving 11 bases between. The CDR3 runs to 14 residues. The variable domain in full, completed from reference TRBV2 and TRBJ2-7, reads EPEVTQTPSHQVTQMGQEVILRCVPISNHLYFYWYRQILGQKVEFLVSFYNNEISEKSEIFDDQFSVERPDGSNFTLKIRSTKLEDSAMYFCASSGNRPSYEQYFGPGTRLTVT.

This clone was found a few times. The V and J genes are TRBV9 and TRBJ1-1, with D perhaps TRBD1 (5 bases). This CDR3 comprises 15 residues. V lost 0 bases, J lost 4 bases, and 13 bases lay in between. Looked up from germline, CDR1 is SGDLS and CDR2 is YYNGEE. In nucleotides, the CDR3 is TGTGCCAGCAGCGTAGGGTCAGGGCGGAGCACTGAAGCTTTCTTT. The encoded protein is CASSVGSGRSTEAFF.

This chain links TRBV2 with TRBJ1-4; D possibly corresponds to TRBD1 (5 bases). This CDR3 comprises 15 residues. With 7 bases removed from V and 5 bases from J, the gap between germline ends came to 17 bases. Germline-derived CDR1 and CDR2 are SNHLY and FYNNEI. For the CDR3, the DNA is TGTGCCAGCAATTGGGAGGCAGGGAGCAATGAAAAACTGTTTTTT. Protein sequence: CASNWEAGSNEKLFF.